This entry is about one T cell receptor beta chain. Its antigen is unknown. Qualities for individual bases were not recorded, and no much larger clone is one base off. The data originate from a study of TIL therapy for anti-PD-1-resistant metastatic lung cancer (dated by TCRdb to about 2021). About the investigation overall: Before any PD-1/PD-L1 blockade was given, tumors were harvested, nivolumab was then administered, and patients who progressed went on to receive lymphodepletion, an infusion of expanded TIL, and IL-2. Among the enrolled patients, the median age was approximately 54 years (range roughly 35-75), and the median tumor PD-L1 proportion score was less than 6.5%. The cohort was predominantly lung adenocarcinoma, with a few EGFR-mutant and two ALK-rearranged tumors, and half of patients were current or former smokers. A median non-synonymous tumor mutation burden of around 1.4 mutations per megabase was determined across the cohort by whole-exome sequencing. T cell receptor beta sequencing of tumor and peripheral blood served to follow clonotypes across the tumor, the expanded TIL product, and serial blood samples. The paper as a whole reports these results and caveats: Because the cohort was highly selected, with more treatment-naive, never-smoker and oncogene-addicted patients than is typical, generalizability is limited. The study protocol defined all tumor marker inferences as exploratory. Clonotypes from the infused TIL partially replaced the baseline peripheral repertoire and then declined over months, and persistence showed no apparent association with response.

The germline V gene (reference sequence) gives CDR1 as MNHEY and CDR2 as SMNVEV. The CDR3 spans 18 residues, from the cysteine through the phenylalanine. Of the read, only the CDR3 DNA is kept; its 54 bases are in frame from base 1. Relative to germline, V is missing 0 bases and J is missing 5 bases, with 16 bases of the junction outside any gene match. Using bias-controlled multiplex PCR with the immunoSEQ v3 hsTCRB kit, the TCR beta CDR3 regions were amplified from genomic DNA. An Illumina NextSeq 500 was used to sequence the TCR libraries, reaching some 2 million read pairs at survey level or roughly 4.5-6.5 million at deep level. The authors processed their data as follows. The immunoSEQ Analyzer software assigned V, D and J genes, filtered out non-productive sequences, and reported clonality. Repertoires of infused TIL and blood were compared using productive Simpson clonality and the Morisita overlap index of productive TRB rearrangements. Absolute clonotype counts in blood were estimated by multiplying the lymphocyte count by the CD3+ fraction and by the productive frequency of the clone. TCRdb took this table from immuneACCESS and kept in-frame rearrangements with V and J called. Such tables lack part of the clones; where checked against another copy, unresolved V genes explain under half of the gap, and the rest is unexplained. V and J calls and clone size are as listed in that table; D and trimming were resolved from the DNA. For this sample there are roughly 54,000 clones; more than 75% appear just once. The ten largest make up 2.5% to 3% of the sample.

The label giving this sample's time point can be read as: pre-treatment sample, taken before nivolumab and TIL therapy. A phase I trial run at two centers enrolled adults with stage 4 NSCLC between 2017 and January 2020. Samples came from a single-arm, open-label phase I trial of tumor-infiltrating lymphocyte therapy with nivolumab in advanced non-small cell lung cancer. Blood mononuclear cells were isolated from EDTA tubes by Ficoll gradient and were snap-frozen as pellets, and DNA was extracted with a Qiagen mini-prep kit. This sample comprised blood, obtained at baseline. The TCR originated in a person aged 25 to 85 with non-small cell lung cancer. The rearranged segments are TRBV27 and TRBJ2-7; TRBD1 fits 7 bases in the junction. The sequence in DNA is TGTGCCAGCAGTTTATCGCCCCCCCTCGGGACAGCTGGGAACGAGCAGTACTTC. It translates to CASSLSPPLGTAGNEQYF.